The clone carrying this TCR beta chain has more than one count but fewer than ten. The data are from a study of T cell responses to AZD1222 COVID-19 vaccine. The table came from immunoSEQ multiplex PCR; TCRdb's copy has only in-frame clones and leaves some out. The table records under 200,000 clones, roughly 93% of them present only once. Germline V gene sequence: CDR1 MNHEY, CDR2 SVGEGT. CDR3 length: 13 residues. V was clipped by 4 bases and J by 8 bases, with 13 bases between them. The genes are TRBV6-2 or TRBV6-3 and TRBJ2-3; D is possibly TRBD1 (6 bases). The receptor's source is an adult in good health. Sample: peripheral blood, taken on day 0 of AZD1222 vaccination. This CDR3 is CASSFPGHLTQYF. The CDR3, as DNA: TGTGCCAGCAGTTTCCCGGGACATCTTACGCAGTATTTT.